Shown below are 14 T cell receptor beta chains from a single sample sequenced in a study of shared clonotypes between healthy human individuals (TCRdb year 2020). For the CD8 naive samples, CD45RO-negative cells were positively selected for CCR7, yielding a CD45RA+CCR7+ population from which TemRA cells were excluded. Libraries were made using the immunoSEQ multiplex PCR assay. TCRdb stores this immuneACCESS table with in-frame sequences only. Part of the clones is absent; in the studies checked, under half of the shortfall reflects unresolved V genes, and no reason is known for the rest. The sample table contains roughly 2,000,000 clones; only one count was recorded for 93% of them. The top ten clonotypes cover more than 1.5% of the sample. The sample was naive CD8+ T cells from PBMCs. The cell subset or site label for this specimen denotes: CD45RA+CCR7+. All receptors come from a man younger than 30 in good health. Some clones in this sample may be carry-over from other donors' samples.

The V gene is TRBV4-1, the J gene TRBJ2-7; 7 nucleotides line up with TRBD2. Germline CDR1 reads MGHRA; CDR2 reads YSYEKL. The J segment lost 3 bases and the V segment lost 4 bases, leaving 6 bases of the junction unmatched. This CDR3 has 14 amino acids. The CDR3 DNA is TGCGCCAGCAGCCGGGGGACTACAGGCTACGAGCAGTACTTC. Translating gives CASSRGTTGYEQYF.

The V call is TRBV27, the J call TRBJ2-5, with 9 bases lining up with TRBD1. This CDR3 has 14 amino acids. Germline V gene lookup returns CDR1 MNHEY and CDR2 SMNVEV (reference sequence). V shed 9 bases, J shed 5 bases, and the junction held 10 bases outside the gene matches. The CDR3 reads CARTNRGRRETQYF. In DNA, the CDR3 is TGTGCCAGAACTAACAGGGGGCGGCGGGAGACCCAGTACTTC.

The rearrangement links TRBV19 to TRBJ1-2; D call uncertain. The CDR3 has 17 residues. Germline V gives CDR1 LNHDA, CDR2 SQIVND (reference sequence). With 3 bases removed from V and 5 bases from J, the gap between germline ends came to 22 bases. The CDR3 bases are TGTGCCAGTAGTATGAGATATGGACGGGAAGGGAGATATGGCTACACCTTC. Residues: CASSMRYGREGRYGYTF.

In the case of this clone: In the same sample, other DNA sequences code for this CDR3. This chain connects TRBV9 to TRBJ2-2; TRBD1 matches at 8 bases. Germline assignment: CDR1 SGDLS and CDR2 YYNGEE. With 2 bases clipped from V and 1 base from J, the junction kept 1 base outside the gene matches. The CDR3 runs to 15 residues. CDR3 in amino acids: CASSVGTGNTGELFF. The CDR3 coding sequence is TGTGCCAGCAGCGTGGGGACAGGGAACACCGGGGAGCTGTTTTTT.

This clone occurred once. The CDR3 region is CASSTRPNNEKLFF. CDR3 nucleotide sequence: TGTGCCAGCAGCACCCGACCTAATAATGAAAAACTGTTTTTT. V gene TRBV13 combines with J gene TRBJ1-4, with D hard to call. Trimming removed 5 bases from V and 4 bases from J, with 11 bases in between. CDR3 length equals 14 residues. The germline CDR1 and CDR2 sequences are PRHDT and FYEKMQ (reference sequence).

This clone has a handful of counts. The V gene is TRBV9, the J gene TRBJ2-1, with TRBD2 identical over 8 bases. The CDR3 extends over 16 amino acids. Unmatched junction bases numbered 6, after V lost 0 bases and J lost 4 bases. Germline V gene data show CDR1 as SGDLS and CDR2 as YYNGEE. The CDR3 loop reads CASSVGSGVEYNEQFF. The CDR3 DNA is TGTGCCAGCAGCGTAGGTAGCGGGGTAGAATACAATGAGCAGTTCTTC.

This chain connects TRBV6-1 to TRBJ2-3; TRBD2 agrees at 8 bases. Germline CDR1 reads MNHNS; CDR2 reads SASEGT. J lost 0 bases, V lost 1 base, and 9 bases had no gene match. The CDR3 is 18 amino acids. The CDR3 loop is CASSEGRGALPSTDTQYF. The DNA of the CDR3 is TGTGCCAGCAGTGAAGGGCGGGGGGCACTCCCTAGCACAGATACGCAGTATTTT.

V gene TRBV9 combines with J gene TRBJ2-7, with 13 bases that match TRBD2. CDR3 size: 19 residues. Germline loops: CDR1 SGDLS, CDR2 YYNGEE. V was clipped by 0 bases and J by 5 bases; unmatched bases: 14. The CDR3 bases are TGTGCCAGCAGCGTAGCGGCTGTTCCATGGGGACTAGCGGGAAACGAGCAGTACTTC. The encoded protein is CASSVAAVPWGLAGNEQYF.

The CDR3 here is CASRRYNEQFF. In DNA, the CDR3 is TGTGCCAGCAGACGTTACAATGAGCAGTTCTTC. The rearrangement links TRBV6-1 to TRBJ2-1, with D hard to call. Per germline, CDR1 MNHNS and CDR2 SASEGT. Trimming took 6 bases from V and 4 from J, leaving 4 bases between them. The CDR3 loop spans 11 amino acids.

V and J are TRBV7-9 and TRBJ1-5; possible D gene TRBD1, 6 bases. CDR3 length: 16 residues. Per the germline V gene, CDR1 is SEHNR and CDR2 is FQNEAQ (reference sequence). Trimming took 1 base from V and 3 from J, leaving 13 bases between them. The CDR3 sequence is CASSLDGRGPNQPQHF. The CDR3 DNA is TGTGCCAGCAGCTTAGACGGCAGGGGACCCAATCAGCCCCAGCATTTT.

The chain couples TRBV28 to TRBJ2-7; 7 bases match TRBD1. The germline CDR1 and CDR2 sequences are MDHEN and SYDVKM. The CDR3 is 14 amino acids. V was pared by 6 bases and J by 1 base, with 6 bases of the junction left unmatched. DNA of the CDR3: TGTGCCAGCAGCCTTGTGACAGGGTCCTACGAGCAGTACTTC. This sequence encodes CASSLVTGSYEQYF.

This chain links TRBV15 with TRBJ2-1; D is ambiguous. Germline CDR1 reads LNHNV; CDR2 reads YYDKDF (reference sequence). The V and J ends lost 2 bases and 9 bases respectively, with 11 bases between them. The CDR3 contains 13 residues. CDR3 sequence: CATSRTLGSEQFF. DNA for the CDR3: TGTGCCACCAGCAGAACGCTAGGATCTGAGCAGTTCTTC.

Remarks on this clone: This sample also contains other DNA sequences that code for the same CDR3. Here the CDR3 DNA reads TGTGCCAGCAGCCCGGCGAACACCGGGGAGCTGTTTTTT. Its protein is CASSPANTGELFF. The chain couples TRBV9 to TRBJ2-2, with D hard to call. The ends were cut back, 4 bases at V and 0 bases at J, with 4 bases in the middle. Germline CDR1 SGDLS, CDR2 YYNGEE. The CDR3 consists of 13 residues.

This chain connects TRBV9 to TRBJ2-2, with D perhaps TRBD1 or TRBD2 (6 bases each). The CDR3 is 18 residues long. Germline V gene lookup returns CDR1 SGDLS and CDR2 YYNGEE. The V end was cut by 3 bases, the J end by 5 bases, with 23 bases between. CDR3 region: CASSAQGRPTRGTGELFF. The CDR3 nucleotides read TGTGCCAGCAGCGCACAGGGACGCCCTACTCGGGGGACCGGGGAGCTGTTTTTT.